These 29 T cell receptor beta chains were all obtained from the same sample, sequenced in a study of shared clonotypes between healthy human individuals. This table comes from immunoSEQ multiplex PCR, and its TCRdb copy is limited to in-frame clones, with some not included. Of roughly 1.4 million clones detected, 98% appear once; the ten largest clones hold roughly 0.35%. Sequencing input: naive CD4+ T cells sorted from blood. Subset of the sample: CD45RA+ positively selected. The receptors stem from a man aged 25 to 40 in good health.

This clone was recorded only once. Other DNA sequences in this sample translate to the same CDR3. The rearrangement joins TRBV5-1 to TRBJ2-2; no reliable D call. V lost 1 base to trimming and J lost 2 bases, with 6 bases between them. Germline CDR1 is SGHRS and CDR2 is YFSETQ. CDR3 length equals 14 residues. The CDR3 DNA follows: TGCGCCAGCAGCTTGCCGAGAAACACCGGGGAGCTGTTTTTT. This sequence encodes CASSLPRNTGELFF.

The rearrangement joins TRBV18 to TRBJ2-5; D gene uncertain. The V end was cut by 2 bases, the J end by 3 bases, with 13 bases between. The CDR3 spans 15 residues. Germline V gene lookup returns CDR1 KGHSH and CDR2 LQKENI. The DNA for the CDR3 is TGTGCCAGCTCACCATATAGCCTTGGGGAAGAGACCCAGTACTTC. This sequence encodes CASSPYSLGEETQYF.

The V gene is TRBV29-1, the J gene TRBJ1-1, with TRBD1 as a possible D gene (6 bases). Germline values: CDR1 SQVTM, CDR2 ANQGSEA. The length of the CDR3 is 13 residues. Deletions cut 7 bases from V and 3 bases from J, with 15 bases between. CDR3 in DNA: TGCAGCGCAGGGGCAGGGTCGGACACTGAAGCTTTCTTT. Amino acid sequence: CSAGAGSDTEAFF.

Points on this clone: Within the sample, other DNA sequences also encode this same CDR3. The chain has TRBV28 and TRBJ2-7; tentative D call: TRBD1 (6 bases). The V end lost 3 bases, the J end lost 3 bases, and 9 bases lay between the germline ends. The CDR3 extends over 13 amino acids. CDR1 and CDR2 (germline): MDHEN, SYDVKM. The CDR3 DNA reads as TGTGCCAGCAGTTTCGGCAGGGGCTACGAGCAGTACTTC. Protein: CASSFGRGYEQYF.

This chain uses TRBV6-4 with TRBJ2-1, with 9 positions matching TRBD1. V lost 2 bases and J lost 7; bases outside the gene matches: 12. This CDR3 spans 17 amino acids. Per the germline V gene, CDR1 is MRHNA and CDR2 is SNTAGT. The CDR3 here is CASSDNPGTGLSNEQFF. The CDR3, as DNA: TGTGCCAGCAGTGACAACCCCGGGACAGGGTTATCGAATGAGCAGTTCTTC.

This chain connects TRBV27 to TRBJ1-5; D is perhaps TRBD1 (5 bases). The germline V and J ends were trimmed by 8 bases and 5 bases, with 22 bases remaining between them. Per the germline V gene, CDR1 is MNHEY and CDR2 is SMNVEV (reference sequence). This CDR3 is built from 16 residues. The CDR3 is CASPGARIQGHQPQHF. CDR3 nucleotides: TGTGCCAGCCCAGGCGCACGGATCCAGGGCCATCAGCCCCAGCATTTT.

J is TRBJ2-2 and V is TRBV7-6, with TRBD2 matching over 10 bases. V was clipped by 3 bases and J by 5 bases; unmatched bases: 9. This CDR3 spans 17 amino acids. Germline V gene data show CDR1 as SGHVS and CDR2 as FNYEAQ. CDR3 sequence reads: CASSFTLTSGKTGELFF. In DNA form, the CDR3 reads TGTGCCAGCAGCTTTACTCTCACTAGCGGGAAAACCGGGGAGCTGTTTTTT.

The chain joins TRBV4-3 to TRBJ2-7; maybe TRBD2 (6 bases). Looked up from germline, CDR1 is LGHNA and CDR2 is YSLEER. V was shortened by 1 base and J by 0 bases, with 7 bases between the two germline ends. The CDR3 extends over 14 amino acids. The CDR3: CASSQGTTSYEQYF. In DNA form, the CDR3 reads TGCGCCAGCAGCCAAGGGACTACCTCCTACGAGCAGTACTTC.

The rearrangement joins TRBV19 to TRBJ2-1; the match to TRBD2 covers 7 bases. Germline values: CDR1 LNHDA, CDR2 SQIVND (reference sequence). There are 16 residues in the CDR3. Losses at the gene ends were 0 bases for V and 2 bases for J; bases not matched to a gene: 4. DNA for the CDR3: TGTGCCAGTAGTATAGATCTGGGGGGGACCTACAATGAGCAGTTCTTC. It specifies CASSIDLGGTYNEQFF.

This chain uses TRBV6-1 with TRBJ1-4; 7 bases are shared with TRBD1. The junction had 3 bases not matched to a gene; V was cut back by 4 bases and J by 4 bases. Germline V gene lookup returns CDR1 MNHNS and CDR2 SASEGT. CDR3 length equals 14 residues. The CDR3 reads CASSGGQSNEKLFF. Here the CDR3 DNA reads TGTGCCAGCAGTGGGGGACAGAGTAATGAAAAACTGTTTTTT.

This rearrangement joins TRBV6-4 to TRBJ2-1; TRBD1 aligns across 11 bases. The CDR3 has 19 amino acids. CDR1 is MRHNA and CDR2 is SNTAGT in the germline V gene. V lost 7 bases and J lost 4; bases outside the gene matches: 18. The CDR3, as DNA: TGTGCCAGCATTATAGGTGTGGACAGGGGGCTCCCAGCTTACAATGAGCAGTTCTTC. Translating it yields CASIIGVDRGLPAYNEQFF.

The chain has TRBV10-3 and TRBJ2-1, with 10 bases identical to TRBD2. The V segment lost 6 bases and the J segment 7 bases; nucleotides outside the gene matches: 12. The CDR3 is made up of 16 amino acids. Germline CDR1 and CDR2: ENHRY and SYGVKD. The CDR3 nucleotides read TGTGCCATCAGCCCGCTAGCGGGAGAGACTAGGAATGAGCAGTTCTTC. Translation gives CAISPLAGETRNEQFF.

The rearrangement uses TRBV7-8 and TRBJ1-5; 7 bases match TRBD1. Germline lookup yields CDR1 SGHVS and CDR2 FQNEAQ. V lost 5 bases, J lost 5 bases, and 9 bases stayed unmatched. CDR3 length equals 15 residues. CDR3 in DNA: TGTGCCAGCAGCCCCATTGACAGGGATCATCAGCCCCAGCATTTT. Translation: CASSPIDRDHQPQHF.

The chain has TRBV28 and TRBJ2-5; tentative D call: TRBD1 (7 bases). The germline CDR1 and CDR2 sequences are MDHEN and SYDVKM. V was shortened by 4 bases and J by 5 bases, with 20 bases between the two germline ends. CDR3 length: 16 residues. Here the CDR3 reads CASSSRQGGGTETQYF. In DNA form, the CDR3 reads TGTGCCAGCAGTTCCCGGCAGGGGGGTGGGACGGAGACCCAGTACTTC.

The sample holds one count of this clone. The genes are TRBV27 and TRBJ2-7, with 14 nucleotides matching TRBD2. Germline V gene sequence: CDR1 MNHEY, CDR2 SMNVEV (reference sequence). The J segment lost 7 bases and the V segment lost 6 bases, leaving 11 bases of the junction unmatched. This CDR3 comprises 16 residues. The CDR3 nucleotides read TGTGCCAGCAGCTCCCCTCCGGGACTAGCGGGAGATGAGCAGTACTTC. Translating gives CASSSPPGLAGDEQYF.

This clone appeared a single time. The chain combines TRBV12-5 with TRBJ2-5; 14 nucleotides agree with TRBD2. The CDR3 length is 15 residues. V was pared by 6 bases and J by 5 bases, with 5 bases of the junction left unmatched. The germline CDR1 and CDR2 sequences are LGHNT and FRNRAP. CDR3 sequence: CASGPGTSGSETQYF. CDR3 bases: TGTGCTAGTGGCCCCGGGACTAGCGGGAGTGAGACCCAGTACTTC. The full variable domain, in which reference TRBV12-5 and TRBJ2-5 provide the parts outside the CDR3, is DARVTQTPRHKVTEMGQEVTMRCQPILGHNTVFWYRQTMMQGLELLAYFRNRAPLDDSGMPKDRFSAEMPDATLATLKIQPSEPRDSAVYFCASGPGTSGSETQYFGPGTRLLVL.

The chain has TRBV6-1 and TRBJ2-4; possibly TRBD1 for D (6 bases). There are 15 residues in the CDR3. V lost 2 bases, J lost 9 bases, and 17 bases lay in between. Germline V CDR1 and CDR2: MNHNS, SASEGT. CDR3 residues: CASSELTGPDGIQYF. DNA of the CDR3: TGTGCCAGCAGTGAACTCACAGGGCCAGATGGCATTCAGTACTTC.

V usage is TRBV15 and J usage is TRBJ2-7; TRBD1 matches 10 bases. This CDR3 is built from 14 residues. V gave up 6 bases and J gave up 2 bases; unmatched junction bases: 4. Germline V gives CDR1 LNHNV, CDR2 YYDKDF (reference sequence). In DNA, the CDR3 is TGTGCCACCAGGAGGGACAGGGGTGCCTACGAGCAGTACTTC. Amino acid sequence: CATRRDRGAYEQYF. Based on the CDR3 plus reference TRBV15 and TRBJ2-7, the full variable domain is DAMVIQNPRYQVTQFGKPVTLSCSQTLNHNVMYWYQQKSSQAPKLLFHYYDKDFNNEADTPDNFQSRRPNTSFCFLDIRSPGLGDTAMYLCATRRDRGAYEQYFGPGTRLTVT.

For this clone: Other DNA sequences in this sample translate to the same CDR3. The chain employs TRBV5-1 and TRBJ1-4, with 9 bases lining up with TRBD1. Germline V gives CDR1 SGHRS, CDR2 YFSETQ. There are 14 residues in the CDR3. V trimming: 4 bases; J trimming: 7 bases; junction bases outside the gene matches: 5. DNA for the CDR3: TGCGCCAGCAGCAGGGGACAGGGAGGTGAAAAACTGTTTTTT. Translating it yields CASSRGQGGEKLFF. Full variable domain (rest looked up from reference TRBV5-1 and TRBJ1-4): KAGVTQTPRYLIKTRGQQVTLSCSPISGHRSVSWYQQTPGQGLQFLFEYFSETQRNKGNFPGRFSGRQFSNSRSEMNVSTLELGDSALYLCASSRGQGGEKLFFGSGTQLSVL.

This clone was seen just once. The rearrangement links TRBV6-5 to TRBJ2-7, with 8 bases that match TRBD2. The CDR3 length is 15 residues. The germline gives CDR1 MNHEY, CDR2 SVGAGI. The J segment lost 1 base and the V segment lost 6 bases, leaving 8 bases of the junction unmatched. CDR3 protein: CASRTPGGGSYEQYF. CDR3 DNA sequence: TGTGCCAGCAGAACCCCGGGAGGGGGATCCTACGAGCAGTACTTC.

J is TRBJ2-2 and V is TRBV5-1; D remains unclear. Trimming cost V 7 bases and J 0 bases, with 16 bases left between them. The CDR3 is 16 amino acids. Germline V lookup: CDR1 SGHRS, CDR2 YFSETQ. In nucleotides, the CDR3 is TGCGCCAGCCGCGAACCGGACGGCGCGAACACCGGGGAGCTGTTTTTT. Residues: CASREPDGANTGELFF. Filled out from reference TRBV5-1 and TRBJ2-2, the complete variable domain reads KAGVTQTPRYLIKTRGQQVTLSCSPISGHRSVSWYQQTPGQGLQFLFEYFSETQRNKGNFPGRFSGRQFSNSRSEMNVSTLELGDSALYLCASREPDGANTGELFFGEGSRLTVL.

With regard to this clone: This sample includes further DNA sequences coding for the same CDR3. The chain combines TRBV6-1 with TRBJ2-7; TRBD1 matches at 7 bases. The germline CDR1 and CDR2 sequences are MNHNS and SASEGT. This CDR3 is 13 amino acids long. The junction had 1 base not matched to a gene; V was cut back by 3 bases and J by 2 bases. This chain's CDR3 is CASSDDRAYEQYF. Here the CDR3 DNA reads TGTGCCAGCAGTGATGACAGGGCCTACGAGCAGTACTTC.

The chain employs TRBV5-4 and TRBJ2-7; TRBD1 might be the D (5 bases). The ends were cut back, 2 bases at V and 7 bases at J, with 10 bases in the middle. CDR3 length: 12 amino acids. Looked up from germline, CDR1 is SGHNT and CDR2 is YYREEE (reference sequence). For the CDR3, the DNA is TGTGCCAGCAGCTTAGGGGATGGAGAGCAGTACTTC. Translated, it gives CASSLGDGEQYF.

This chain's CDR3 is CASSLPGTSTYEQYF. The CDR3 bases are TGTGCCAGCAGCTTGCCGGGGACATCGACCTACGAGCAGTACTTC. This sequence joins TRBV5-4 and TRBJ2-7; maybe TRBD1 (6 bases). Germline V lookup: CDR1 SGHNT, CDR2 YYREEE (reference sequence). This CDR3 spans 15 amino acids. The germline V and J ends were trimmed by 1 base and 2 bases, with 13 bases remaining between them.

This sequence joins TRBV14 and TRBJ2-1; D unclear. The CDR3 extends over 15 amino acids. The germline gives CDR1 SGHDN, CDR2 FVKESK. V was clipped by 1 base and J by 0 bases, with 7 bases between them. The CDR3 is CASSQVQNSYNEQFF. The CDR3 region has the DNA TGTGCCAGCAGCCAAGTACAGAACTCCTACAATGAGCAGTTCTTC.

Here the CDR3 DNA reads TGCAGTTCCCCCTGGGGTGGCTACACCTTC. Protein product: CSSPWGGYTF. The rearrangement links TRBV20-1 to TRBJ1-2, with unresolved D. CDR1 DFQATT and CDR2 SNEGSKA come from the germline V gene (reference sequence). The CDR3 is 10 residues long. Trimming removed 8 bases at V and 7 bases at J, with 11 bases between.

The chain couples TRBV5-1 to TRBJ2-1, with TRBD2 matching over 11 bases. The ends lost 0 bases at V and 3 bases at J; junction bases unmatched: 11. The CDR3 has 19 amino acids. Per germline, CDR1 SGHRS and CDR2 YFSETQ. For the CDR3, the DNA is TGCGCCAGCAGCTTGGGAGTTGCCCCAACTAGCGGGAGCTACAATGAGCAGTTCTTC. Translating it yields CASSLGVAPTSGSYNEQFF.

As for this clone: Other DNA sequences in this specimen translate into the identical CDR3. This rearrangement joins TRBV7-9 to TRBJ2-2; D unresolved. The CDR3 is made up of 11 amino acids. The ends were cut back, 5 bases at V and 5 bases at J, with 3 bases in the middle. In germline, CDR1 is SEHNR, CDR2 FQNEAQ (reference sequence). The CDR3 region has the DNA TGTGCCAGCAGCCGTACCGGGGAGCTGTTTTTT. This encodes CASSRTGELFF.

The J gene is TRBJ2-7, the V gene TRBV7-9, with TRBD2 identical over 12 bases. The CDR3 sequence is 15 residues long. CDR1 and CDR2 (germline): SEHNR, FQNEAQ (reference sequence). Trimming cost V 4 bases and J 2 bases; bases outside gene matches: 3. The CDR3 region is CASSSSSGRAYEQYF. The CDR3 region has the DNA TGTGCCAGCAGCTCCTCTAGCGGGAGGGCCTACGAGCAGTACTTC.